Listed below are T cell receptor beta chains from one sample, sequenced in a study of cytomegalovirus exposure and HLA in healthy donors. The repertoire was sequenced with immunoSEQ multiplex PCR; TCRdb's copy has only in-frame clones and lacks some. The sample holds about 83,000 clones, 78% seen once. The specimen sequenced was PBMCs. The receptor set was obtained from a man between 18 and 29 years old in good health and CMV-seropositive. Both conserved end residues are part of each CDR3. The D gene is left open where the match is weak. Size tells how often a clone was seen (once, few, many) or the class of an expanded clone, and some rows leave it out.

J: TRBJ2-3
D: TRBD2
size: NA
V: TRBV5-6
CDR3: CASSPLGREADTQYF
DNA: TGTGCCAGCAGCCCTCTCGGGAGGGAGGCCGATACGCAGTATTTT

J: TRBJ1-1
D: NA
size: NA
V: TRBV28
CDR3: CASRNSGVEAFF
DNA: TGTGCCAGCCGGAACTCAGGGGTTGAAGCTTTCTTT

J: TRBJ2-1
D: NA
size: NA
V: TRBV27
CDR3: CASLGPRGYEQFF
DNA: TGTGCCAGCCTCGGACCCAGGGGCTATGAGCAGTTCTTC

J: TRBJ2-1
D: TRBD1
size: NA
V: TRBV28
CDR3: CASSRVQGAYNEQFF
DNA: TGTGCCAGCAGCCGTGTACAGGGGGCCTACAATGAGCAGTTCTTC

J: TRBJ1-5
D: NA
size: NA
V: TRBV27
CDR3: CASSLSNNQPQHF
DNA: TGTGCCAGCAGTTTAAGCAACAATCAGCCCCAGCATTTT

J: TRBJ1-1
D: TRBD1
size: NA
V: TRBV6-6
CDR3: CASSSVGQGATEAFF
DNA: TGTGCCAGCAGTTCCGTCGGACAGGGGGCTACTGAAGCTTTCTTT

J: TRBJ1-2
D: NA
size: once
V: TRBV6-1
CDR3: CASSPPTGAFYGYTF
DNA: TGTGCCAGCAGTCCCCCGACCGGAGCATTCTATGGCTACACCTTC

J: TRBJ1-2
D: NA
size: NA
V: TRBV9
CDR3: CASSLAPLEYGYTF
DNA: TGTGCCAGCAGCCTCGCCCCTCTCGAGTATGGCTACACCTTC

J: TRBJ1-2
D: TRBD1
size: NA
V: TRBV28
CDR3: CASSHDRDGYTF
DNA: TGTGCCAGCAGTCATGACAGGGACGGCTACACCTTC

J: TRBJ1-3
D: NA
size: NA
V: TRBV10-1
CDR3: CASSPGPGNTIYF
DNA: TGCGCCAGCAGTCCAGGGCCAGGAAACACCATATATTTT

J: TRBJ2-1
D: TRBD2
size: NA
V: TRBV6-5
CDR3: CASSFASGPSDEQFF
DNA: TGTGCCAGCAGTTTCGCTAGCGGTCCAAGTGATGAGCAGTTCTTC

J: TRBJ1-1
D: TRBD1
size: NA
V: TRBV19
CDR3: CASGETGGYTEAFF
DNA: TGTGCCAGTGGGGAAACAGGGGGCTACACTGAAGCTTTCTTT

J: TRBJ1-5
D: NA
size: NA
V: TRBV28
CDR3: CASSFVGDSNQPQHF
DNA: TGTGCCAGCAGTTTTGTCGGGGATAGCAATCAGCCCCAGCATTTT

J: TRBJ2-5
D: TRBD2
size: NA
V: TRBV6-6
CDR3: CASSPTLRGGEETQYF
DNA: TGTGCCAGCAGTCCGACTTTGCGGGGAGGGGAAGAGACCCAGTACTTC

J: TRBJ2-5
D: TRBD1
size: NA
V: TRBV6-1
CDR3: CASTLLTGRQETQYF
DNA: TGTGCCAGCACCCTGCTGACAGGGCGGCAAGAGACCCAGTACTTC

J: TRBJ2-7
D: TRBD1
size: NA
V: TRBV9
CDR3: CASSVAQGAYEQYF
DNA: TGTGCCAGCAGCGTAGCTCAGGGGGCCTACGAGCAGTACTTC

J: TRBJ2-1
D: NA
size: NA
V: TRBV29-1
CDR3: CSVYGTDEQFF
DNA: TGCAGCGTATACGGGACTGATGAGCAGTTCTTC

J: TRBJ2-7
D: TRBD1
size: few
V: TRBV6-1
CDR3: CASRRQGFNEQYF
DNA: TGTGCCAGCCGAAGACAGGGCTTCAACGAGCAGTACTTC

J: TRBJ2-2
D: NA
size: NA
V: TRBV9
CDR3: CASSAGLGELFF
DNA: TGTGCCAGCAGCGCTGGACTAGGGGAGCTGTTTTTT

J: TRBJ1-2
D: NA
size: NA
V: TRBV25-1
CDR3: CASSEPLLTVPPSYGYTF
DNA: TGTGCCAGCAGTGAACCCCTCCTGACAGTTCCTCCTAGCTATGGCTACACCTTC

J: TRBJ1-1
D: NA
size: NA
V: TRBV6-5
CDR3: CASSLTGRMNTEAFF
DNA: TGTGCCAGCAGCCTCACCGGGAGAATGAACACTGAAGCTTTCTTT

J: TRBJ1-4
D: NA
size: NA
V: TRBV5-1
CDR3: CASRQGTTNEKLFF
DNA: TGCGCCAGCCGGCAGGGGACAACTAATGAAAAACTGTTTTTT

J: TRBJ1-1
D: NA
size: few
V: TRBV13
CDR3: CASSLRTHQNTEAFF
DNA: TGTGCCAGCAGCTTGCGGACACACCAGAACACTGAAGCTTTCTTT

J: TRBJ2-7
D: TRBD2
size: few
V: TRBV5-4
CDR3: CASSLTGGWLDEQYF
DNA: TGTGCCAGCAGCTTGACGGGGGGGTGGCTAGACGAGCAGTACTTC

J: TRBJ2-7
D: TRBD2
size: NA
V: TRBV7-9
CDR3: CASSLGDSGSQNYEQYF
DNA: TGTGCCAGCAGCTTAGGTGATAGCGGGAGCCAAAACTACGAGCAGTACTTC

J: TRBJ1-5
D: NA
size: NA
V: TRBV28
CDR3: CASSLTGDDQPQHF
DNA: TGTGCCAGCAGTTTGACGGGGGACGATCAGCCCCAGCATTTT

J: TRBJ2-5
D: TRBD1
size: once
V: TRBV4-1
CDR3: CASSYRGLPQETQYF
DNA: TGCGCCAGCAGTTACAGGGGGCTTCCCCAAGAGACCCAGTACTTC

J: TRBJ2-7
D: NA
size: NA
V: TRBV25-1
CDR3: CASSKRDNSYEQYF
DNA: TGTGCCAGCAGTAAACGGGATAATTCGTACGAGCAGTACTTC

J: TRBJ2-3
D: TRBD1
size: NA
V: TRBV29-1
CDR3: CSVSGQGTDTQYF
DNA: TGCAGCGTTTCAGGACAGGGTACAGATACGCAGTATTTT

J: TRBJ2-5
D: NA
size: NA
V: TRBV10-3
CDR3: CAISSLAANLQETQYF
DNA: TGTGCCATCAGTAGTCTCGCCGCGAACCTACAAGAGACCCAGTACTTC

J: TRBJ1-2
D: TRBD1
size: NA
V: TRBV28
CDR3: CASFETGGLYTF
DNA: TGTGCCAGTTTCGAGACAGGGGGGCTCTACACCTTC

J: TRBJ2-5
D: TRBD2
size: NA
V: TRBV29-1
CDR3: CSVNILAAQETQYF
DNA: TGCAGCGTTAACATACTAGCGGCTCAAGAGACCCAGTACTTC

J: TRBJ1-4
D: NA
size: NA
V: TRBV28
CDR3: CASSIFTTNEKLFF
DNA: TGTGCCAGCAGTATTTTTACAACTAATGAAAAACTGTTTTTT

J: TRBJ2-2
D: TRBD2
size: NA
V: TRBV6-1
CDR3: CASSAPTSGDTGELFF
DNA: TGTGCCAGCAGTGCGCCGACTAGCGGGGATACCGGGGAGCTGTTTTTT

J: TRBJ2-7
D: NA
size: NA
V: TRBV29-1
CDR3: CSVEVRGRQYF
DNA: TGCAGCGTTGAAGTCAGGGGCCGACAGTACTTC

J: TRBJ2-1
D: NA
size: NA
V: TRBV29-1
CDR3: CSVDSSDRYNEQFF
DNA: TGCAGCGTTGACTCTAGCGACCGATACAATGAGCAGTTCTTC

J: TRBJ1-2
D: NA
size: NA
V: TRBV28
CDR3: CASRRTDSYGYTF
DNA: TGTGCCAGCAGAAGAACCGACAGCTATGGCTACACCTTC

J: TRBJ1-1
D: TRBD1
size: NA
V: TRBV13
CDR3: CASSPRTGRNTEAFF
DNA: TGTGCCAGCAGCCCCCGGACAGGACGGAACACTGAAGCTTTCTTT